The rows below give T cell receptor beta chains drawn from one sample of a study of siplizumab effects on memory and regulatory T cells. Method: immunoSEQ multiplex PCR; TCRdb's copy keeps in-frame clones and lacks some. Here the sample spans over 60,000 clones, about 90% being singletons. The source material was CD8+ T cells sorted from blood. The receptors stem from a human donor in good health. CDR3s include the opening cysteine and the closing phenylalanine or tryptophan. A D gene is named only where the DNA matches it firmly. Some rows have no size entry. The others give once, few or many, or a class for an expanded clone.

.,.,TRBJ2-4,TRBV6-1,TGTGCCAGCAGTGCAAGATCGCCAGGGGCTGGAAACATTCAGTACTTC,CASSARSPGAGNIQYF
.,.,TRBJ2-7,TRBV5-6,TGTGCCAGCAGCTTTGGGGACGAGCAGTACTTC,CASSFGDEQYF
TRBD1,.,TRBJ1-1,TRBV6-1,TGTGCCAGCAGTGAACCCACAGGGGGTCGTACTGAAGCTTTCTTT,CASSEPTGGRTEAFF
TRBD1,.,TRBJ2-4,TRBV27,TGTGCCAGCAGCTTGTCTACGGCCTCGGACAGGGAAAACATTCAGTACTTC,CASSLSTASDRENIQYF
TRBD2,.,TRBJ2-1,TRBV7-9,TGTGCCAGCAGCTTTCCTAGCGGGAGTGGGTATGAGCAGTTCTTC,CASSFPSGSGYEQFF
.,.,TRBJ2-1,TRBV15,TGTGCCACCAGCCCCCCGGGGGGTTGGGACAGGGAGCAGTTCTTC,CATSPPGGWDREQFF
TRBD2,.,TRBJ2-5,TRBV7-7,TGTGCTAGCAGCTCCGGACTAGAGCAAGAGACCCAGTACTTC,CASSSGLEQETQYF
.,.,TRBJ2-2,TRBV11-2,TGTGCCAGCAGCCTATACCTGGGGGCGAACACCGGGGAGCTGTTTTTT,CASSLYLGANTGELFF
.,many,TRBJ1-1,TRBV19,TGTGCCAGTCAACCTCGAGGGAATGAAGCTTTCTTT,CASQPRGNEAFF
.,.,TRBJ1-6,TRBV6-1,TGTGCCAGCAATTCCCAGGATAATTCACCCCTCCACTTT,CASNSQDNSPLHF
.,.,TRBJ2-7,TRBV5-6,TGTGCCAGCAGCTCCGGACTACCTCACTACGAGCAGTACTTC,CASSSGLPHYEQYF
.,.,TRBJ2-7,TRBV7-9,TGTGCCAGCAGCTTCGGTCCGGACGAGCAGTACTTC,CASSFGPDEQYF
.,.,TRBJ2-7,TRBV4-1,TGCGCCAGCAGCCAACCTATGACCTCCTACGAGCAGTACTTC,CASSQPMTSYEQYF
TRBD2,.,TRBJ2-2,TRBV9,TGTGCCAGCAGCGCAGGGACTAGCGCGGCCGGGGAGCTGTTTTTT,CASSAGTSAAGELFF
.,.,TRBJ1-2,TRBV7-9,TGTGCCAGCAGCCCCGGACTGCGGGGCTACACCTTC,CASSPGLRGYTF
TRBD2,.,TRBJ2-7,TRBV29-1,TGCAGCGCCGTGGCGGAAGGGACTAGCTACGAGCAGTACTTC,CSAVAEGTSYEQYF
.,.,TRBJ1-1,TRBV7-8,TGTGCCAGCAGCTTAGGGTTCGGGAACACTGAAGCTTTCTTT,CASSLGFGNTEAFF
TRBD1,.,TRBJ1-1,TRBV6-1,TGTGCCAGCAGTGAGTCCCCGGAACGGACAGGCGAAGCTTTCTTT,CASSESPERTGEAFF
.,.,TRBJ2-7,TRBV7-9,TGTGCCAGCAGCTTAGAATGGCAGCCCTACGAGCAGTACTTC,CASSLEWQPYEQYF
.,.,TRBJ2-5,TRBV20-1,TGCAGTGCTCCCTATGCAGGGACCCAGTACTTC,CSAPYAGTQYF
TRBD1,few,TRBJ2-7,TRBV27,TGTGCCAGCGCTAGCACACAGGGGGCCTACGAGCAGTACTTC,CASASTQGAYEQYF
TRBD1,once,TRBJ1-2,TRBV5-5,TGTGCCAGCAGCTGGGTAGGGGGCGACAACTATGGCTACACCTTC,CASSWVGGDNYGYTF
.,.,TRBJ1-2,TRBV5-5,TGTGCCAGCAGCTTGACGGGTCCAACAATCTTC,CASSLTGPTIF
TRBD2,.,TRBJ2-1,TRBV14,TGTGCCAGCAGCCAAGATTGGGGCGGGAGGGCTGGAAATGAGCAGTTCTTC,CASSQDWGGRAGNEQFF
TRBD1,.,TRBJ2-5,TRBV29-1,TGCAGCGGGGACAGGAGGGAGACCCAGTACTTC,CSGDRRETQYF
.,.,TRBJ1-1,TRBV5-1,TGCGCCAGCACGGTTAGGGGAGGTTGGACTGAAGCTTTCTTT,CASTVRGGWTEAFF
.,.,TRBJ2-2,TRBV5-6,TGTGCCAGCAGCTTAGGAAGGGACACCGGGGAGCTGTTTTTT,CASSLGRDTGELFF
TRBD2,.,TRBJ2-4,TRBV5-1,TGCGCCAGCAGCTTTGGACTAGCTATGAGTGACATTCAGTACTTC,CASSFGLAMSDIQYF
.,few,TRBJ1-4,TRBV30,TGTGCCTGGAGTTTGGGGCTTGAAAAACTGTTTTTT,CAWSLGLEKLFF
TRBD1,.,TRBJ1-1,TRBV19,TGTGCCAGTAGTATAGGGACAGGGGGCGATGAAGCTTTCTTT,CASSIGTGGDEAFF
.,.,TRBJ1-1,TRBV27,TGTGCCAGCAGTTTGGGGGAGAACACTGAAGCTTTCTTT,CASSLGENTEAFF
TRBD1,.,TRBJ2-5,TRBV10-3,TGTGCCATCAGTGATCGGGACAGGGGGCCGGGAGAGACCCAGTACTTC,CAISDRDRGPGETQYF
.,.,TRBJ2-7,TRBV4-2,TGTGCCAGCAGCCGGATTACGGACGACAACTCCTACGAGCAGTACTTC,CASSRITDDNSYEQYF
.,.,TRBJ2-1,TRBV11-3,TGTGCCAGCAGCTTAGGACGGGAGTCCTACAATGAGCAGTTCTTC,CASSLGRESYNEQFF
TRBD1,.,TRBJ1-2,TRBV27,TGTGCCAGCAGTCCGAGGGGGACAGGGTCCTATGGCTACACCTTC,CASSPRGTGSYGYTF
.,.,TRBJ2-5,TRBV19,TGTGCCAGTAGCGTAGGGTACCAAGAGACCCAGTACTTC,CASSVGYQETQYF
.,once,TRBJ1-5,TRBV27,TGTGCCAGCAAGAACATCGCAGGAGGGAGCAATCAGCCCCAGCATTTT,CASKNIAGGSNQPQHF
TRBD1,.,TRBJ2-7,TRBV5-1,TGCGCCAGCAGCCCTAGACAGGGGACCTACGAGCAGTACTTC,CASSPRQGTYEQYF
TRBD1,.,TRBJ2-7,TRBV27,TGTGCCAGCAGTCCAACCGGGACAGGCTACGAGCAGTACTTC,CASSPTGTGYEQYF
TRBD1,.,TRBJ1-4,TRBV7-9,TGTGCCAGCAGCTCAGCGACAGGGCGTGTAACTAATGAAAAACTGTTTTTT,CASSSATGRVTNEKLFF
.,.,TRBJ2-7,TRBV25-1,TGTGCCATGGCAGGGGATTCCTACGAGCAGTACTTC,CAMAGDSYEQYF
TRBD1,.,TRBJ2-2,TRBV29-1,TGCAGCGTTGCTGAGACAGGGGGACCCGGGGAGCTGTTTTTT,CSVAETGGPGELFF
TRBD1,.,TRBJ2-2,TRBV29-1,TGCAGCGTTGAAGCGGCGTCGACAGGGTTGATCGGGGAGCTGTTTTTT,CSVEAASTGLIGELFF
.,.,TRBJ1-1,TRBV5-4,TGTGCCAGCAGCTTGGGACCGACTGAAGCTTTCTTT,CASSLGPTEAFF